Shown below are 17 T cell receptor beta chains from a single sample sequenced in a study of cytomegalovirus exposure and HLA in healthy donors. The primer mix had 60 Vbeta and 13 Jbeta primers. TCRdb keeps only in-frame clones here, not all; method: immunoSEQ multiplex PCR. The sample consists of roughly 100,000 clones, more than 60% of them appearing once. Source material: PBMCs. The source is a man under 40 in good health and CMV-seronegative.

This rearrangement joins TRBV4-3 to TRBJ2-7, with 10 bases identical to TRBD1. The CDR3 has 18 amino acids. With 0 bases clipped from V and 1 base from J, the junction kept 9 bases outside the gene matches. Germline CDR1 is LGHNA and CDR2 is YSLEER. For the CDR3, the DNA is TGCGCCAGCAGCCAAGAAGTTGCGAGGACAGGGGGTTCCTACGAGCAGTACTTC. Translating gives CASSQEVARTGGSYEQYF.

V is TRBV6-6 and J is TRBJ2-7; no definite D call. The CDR3 spans 14 residues. Trimming pared 0 bases from V and 1 base from J, leaving 7 bases between. In germline, CDR1 is MNHNY, CDR2 SVGAGI (reference sequence). CDR3 sequence reads: CASSYSRNSYEQYF. CDR3 DNA: TGTGCCAGCAGTTACTCGAGGAATTCCTACGAGCAGTACTTC.

This clone was seen once. The chain carries TRBV7-2 and TRBJ1-5, with 9 nucleotides matching TRBD1. CDR3 size: 16 residues. The J segment lost 6 bases and the V segment lost 5 bases, leaving 11 bases of the junction unmatched. Per germline, CDR1 SGHTA and CDR2 FQGNSA. The CDR3 nucleotides read TGTGCCAGCAGCCCGACCCTAGACAGGGGGACTCAGCCCCAGCATTTT. This sequence encodes CASSPTLDRGTQPQHF.

DNA of the CDR3: TGCGCCAGCAGCCCGCGTACCTTTTCCTTCGGGGGAGTCACAGATACGCAGTATTTT. It is translated as CASSPRTFSFGGVTDTQYF. The J gene is TRBJ2-3, the V gene TRBV4-1, with D perhaps matching TRBD2 (6 bases). Germline V gene sequence: CDR1 MGHRA, CDR2 YSYEKL. The CDR3 runs 19 residues. Trimming took 4 bases from V and 2 from J, leaving 25 bases between them.

This clone showed up just once. The chain employs TRBV28 and TRBJ2-5; TRBD2 matches 11 bases. From germline, CDR1 is MDHEN and CDR2 SYDVKM. V dropped 6 bases and J dropped 4; count of bases not matched to a gene: 4. This CDR3 contains 14 residues. The CDR3 loop reads CASRLAGEGETQYF. CDR3 nucleotides: TGTGCCAGCAGACTAGCGGGAGAGGGAGAGACCCAGTACTTC.

Only a few counts were recorded for this clone. This chain connects TRBV19 to TRBJ1-2; D gene ambiguous. CDR1 is LNHDA and CDR2 is SQIVND in the germline V gene (reference sequence). The CDR3 runs to 13 residues. V lost 0 bases to trimming and J lost 2 bases, with 4 bases between them. The CDR3 DNA reads as TGTGCCAGTAGTATAGACGGGAACTATGGCTACACCTTC. It is translated as CASSIDGNYGYTF.

The V gene is TRBV10-1, the J gene TRBJ1-1; the D gene is possibly TRBD1 (6 bases). The CDR3 runs 16 residues. The germline V gene has CDR1 WNHNN and CDR2 SYGVQD (reference sequence). V lost 5 bases to trimming and J lost 1 base, with 17 bases between them. The DNA of the CDR3 is TGCGCCAGCAGTCCTGGCAGGGGACCGGAGAACACTGAAGCTTTCTTT. This encodes CASSPGRGPENTEAFF.

The chain links TRBV4-2 to TRBJ1-2; possibly TRBD1 for D (5 bases). Looked up from germline, CDR1 is LGHNA and CDR2 is YNFKEQ. This CDR3 has 15 residues. The ends were cut back, 0 bases at V and 5 bases at J, with 13 bases in the middle. The CDR3 nucleotides read TGTGCCAGCAGCCAAGAAGGGGTCTTGGGGTATGGCTACACCTTC. It yields the protein CASSQEGVLGYGYTF.

The chain is built from TRBV2 and TRBJ1-2; D ambiguous. The CDR3 is 14 amino acids. V was cut by 6 bases and J by 1 base, with 12 bases left in between. The germline V gene encodes CDR1 SNHLY and CDR2 FYNNEI. In DNA, the CDR3 is TGTGCCAGCAGGCCGGTCCAAATTAACTATGGCTACACCTTC. Translation gives CASRPVQINYGYTF.

The chain uses TRBV19 and TRBJ2-1; 13 bases fit TRBD2. CDR3 length: 18 residues. In germline, CDR1 is LNHDA, CDR2 SQIVND (reference sequence). Germline trimming cut 9 bases from V and 10 bases from J; bases unmatched to any gene: 21. In DNA form, the CDR3 reads TGTGCCAGCCAAGGATGGACTAGCGGGAGTTGGGTGGATGCGGAGCAGTTCTTC. Its translation is CASQGWTSGSWVDAEQFF.

The chain is built from TRBV7-6 and TRBJ1-6, with D possibly matching TRBD1 (6 bases). Trimming took off 5 bases at V and 5 bases at J, with 16 bases between the two ends. CDR1 and CDR2 (germline): SGHVS, FNYEAQ. The CDR3 is made up of 16 amino acids. CDR3 sequence reads: CASSPMGAANNSPLHF. DNA of the CDR3: TGTGCCAGCAGCCCGATGGGGGCAGCGAATAATTCACCCCTCCACTTT.

A remark on this clone: Other DNA sequences within the sample encode an identical CDR3. This sequence joins TRBV30 and TRBJ1-5, with D tentatively TRBD1 (5 bases). V dropped 3 bases and J dropped 2 bases, with 8 bases sitting between them. The germline V gene encodes CDR1 GTSNPN and CDR2 SVGIG (reference sequence). The CDR3 contains 13 residues. The CDR3 spells CAWSGGGNQPQHF. Written as DNA, the CDR3 is TGTGCCTGGAGCGGGGGGGGCAATCAGCCCCAGCATTTT.

The V gene is TRBV18, the J gene TRBJ2-7; the match to TRBD1 covers 8 bases. Looked up from germline, CDR1 is KGHSH and CDR2 is LQKENI. V lost 8 bases, J lost 2 bases, and 5 bases stayed unmatched. The CDR3 sequence is 13 residues long. In nucleotides, the CDR3 is TGTGCCAGCGAGGGACAGGTTACCTACGAGCAGTACTTC. This translates into CASEGQVTYEQYF.

The chain is built from TRBV30 and TRBJ1-6, with unresolved D. Germline CDR1 reads GTSNPN; CDR2 reads SVGIG (reference sequence). The CDR3 extends over 13 amino acids. V gave up 4 bases and J gave up 0 bases, with 4 bases separating them. Written as DNA, the CDR3 is TGTGCCTGGACTCGCTCCTATAATTCACCCCTCCACTTT. Amino acids: CAWTRSYNSPLHF.

The chain joins TRBV2 to TRBJ1-1; no reliable D call. Trimming cost V 5 bases and J 0 bases, with 10 bases left between them. Germline CDR1 and CDR2: SNHLY and FYNNEI. The CDR3 has 14 residues. CDR3 residues: CASSFMDLNTEAFF. CDR3 bases: TGTGCCAGCAGTTTCATGGACTTGAACACTGAAGCTTTCTTT. The full variable domain, with the rest looked up from reference TRBV2 and TRBJ1-1, is EPEVTQTPSHQVTQMGQEVILRCVPISNHLYFYWYRQILGQKVEFLVSFYNNEISEKSEIFDDQFSVERPDGSNFTLKIRSTKLEDSAMYFCASSFMDLNTEAFFGQGTRLTVV.

The chain links TRBV30 to TRBJ1-3; D not certain. The CDR3 sequence is 16 residues long. Trimming cost V 2 bases and J 0 bases, with 14 bases left between them. Germline CDR1 is GTSNPN and CDR2 is SVGIG (reference sequence). The CDR3 DNA sequence: TGTGCCTGGAGTCCAGGCCACTTTAGCTCTGGAAACACCATATATTTT. Amino acid sequence: CAWSPGHFSSGNTIYF.

The V gene is TRBV4-1, the J gene TRBJ2-7; D is unresolved. V was shortened by 0 bases and J by 5 bases, with 11 bases between the two germline ends. This CDR3 is 14 amino acids long. The germline CDR1 and CDR2 sequences are MGHRA and YSYEKL. CDR3 in DNA: TGCGCCAGCAGCCAAGACAAGCGCGGCGACGAGCAGTACTTC. This sequence encodes CASSQDKRGDEQYF.